This T cell receptor beta chain comes out of a study of blood T cell repertoires in COVID-19. Study information: Samples of COVID-19 (acute and convalescent) were obtained from the United States, Italy and Spain. From T cells, B-cell-depleted T cells, or PBMCs came the material, which was cDNA or gDNA.

In the original analysis: Reference gene primer amplification gave nucleated cell count estimates. TCRdb's copy holds only in-frame clones and misses some; the assay was immunoSEQ multiplex PCR. V, J and clone size reflect that table, while D and trimming were determined from the DNA. The sample holds over 65,000 clones, 80% to 90% seen once. V lost 7 bases, J lost 1 base, and 8 bases stayed unmatched. The length of the CDR3 is 15 residues. Germline CDR1 reads SQVTM; CDR2 reads ANQGSEA. The rearrangement uses TRBV29-1 and TRBJ2-2; 8 bases are shared with TRBD1. The sequenced sample was peripheral blood. This receptor was obtained from a man older than 75 with COVID-19, enrolled during active disease. DNA of the CDR3: TGCAGCGCCCGCGCTGGGACAGGGAACACCGGGGAGCTGTTTTTT. Protein: CSARAGTGNTGELFF.